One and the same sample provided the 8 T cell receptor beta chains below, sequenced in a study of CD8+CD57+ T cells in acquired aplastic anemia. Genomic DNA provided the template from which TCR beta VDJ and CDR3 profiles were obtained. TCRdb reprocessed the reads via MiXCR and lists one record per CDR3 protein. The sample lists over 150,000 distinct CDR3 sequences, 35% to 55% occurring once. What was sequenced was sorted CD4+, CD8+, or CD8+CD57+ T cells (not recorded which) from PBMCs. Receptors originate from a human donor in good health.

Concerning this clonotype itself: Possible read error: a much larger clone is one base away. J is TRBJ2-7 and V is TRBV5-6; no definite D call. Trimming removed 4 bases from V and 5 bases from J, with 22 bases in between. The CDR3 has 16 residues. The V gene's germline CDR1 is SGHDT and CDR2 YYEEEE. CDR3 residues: CASSRFGGSLRHEQYF. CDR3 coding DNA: TGTGCCAGCAGCCGATTCGGTGGATCCCTTCGCCACGAGCAGTACTTC. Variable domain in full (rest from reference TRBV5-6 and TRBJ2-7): DAGVTQSPTHLIKTRGQQVTLRCSPKSGHDTVSWYQQALGQGPQFIFQYYEEEERQRGNFPDRFSGHQFPNYSSELNVNALLLGDSALYLCASSRFGGSLRHEQYFGPGTRLTVT.

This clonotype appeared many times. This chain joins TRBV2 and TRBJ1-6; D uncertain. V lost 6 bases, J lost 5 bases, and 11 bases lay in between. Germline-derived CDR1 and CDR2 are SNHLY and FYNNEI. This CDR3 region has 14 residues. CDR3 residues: CASRGDTHNSPLHF. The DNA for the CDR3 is TGTGCCAGCAGAGGAGACACTCATAATTCACCCCTCCACTTT.

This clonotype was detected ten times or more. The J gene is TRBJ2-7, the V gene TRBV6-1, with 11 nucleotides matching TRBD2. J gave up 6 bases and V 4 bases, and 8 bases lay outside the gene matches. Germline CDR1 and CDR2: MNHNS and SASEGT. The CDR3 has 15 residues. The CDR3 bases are TGTGCCAGCAGTGGTCCGACTAGCGGGACGGGCGAGCAGTACTTC. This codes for CASSGPTSGTGEQYF.

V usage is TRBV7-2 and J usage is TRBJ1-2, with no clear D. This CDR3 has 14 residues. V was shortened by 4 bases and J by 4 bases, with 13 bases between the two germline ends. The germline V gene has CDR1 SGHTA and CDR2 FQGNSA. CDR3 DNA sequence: TGTGCCAGCAGCTCCAGCCCCGCTCGCTATGGCTACACCTTC. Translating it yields CASSSSPARYGYTF.

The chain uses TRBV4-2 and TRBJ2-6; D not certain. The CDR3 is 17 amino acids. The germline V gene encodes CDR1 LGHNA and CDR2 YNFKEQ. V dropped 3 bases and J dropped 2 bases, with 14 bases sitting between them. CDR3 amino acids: CASSHRRSGAGANVLTF. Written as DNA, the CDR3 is TGTGCCAGCAGCCACCGCCGGAGTGGGGCTGGGGCCAACGTCCTGACTTTC.

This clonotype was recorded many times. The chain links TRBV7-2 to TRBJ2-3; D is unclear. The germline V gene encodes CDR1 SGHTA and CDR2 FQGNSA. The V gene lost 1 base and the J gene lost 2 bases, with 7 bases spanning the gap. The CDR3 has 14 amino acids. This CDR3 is CASSLVGNTDTQYF. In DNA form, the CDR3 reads TGTGCCAGCAGCTTAGTGGGAAACACAGATACGCAGTATTTT.

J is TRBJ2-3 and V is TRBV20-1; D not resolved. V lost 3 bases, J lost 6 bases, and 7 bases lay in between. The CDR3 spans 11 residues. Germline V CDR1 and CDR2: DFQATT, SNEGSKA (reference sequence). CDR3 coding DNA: TGCAGTGCTAGTGGATCGGATACGCAGTATTTT. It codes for CSASGSDTQYF.

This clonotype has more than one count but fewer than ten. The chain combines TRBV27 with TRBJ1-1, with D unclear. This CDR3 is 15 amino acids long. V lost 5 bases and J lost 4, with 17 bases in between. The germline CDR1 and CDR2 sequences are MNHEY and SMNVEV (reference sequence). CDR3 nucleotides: TGTGCCAGCAGTCGCCACCACGGCCTGGTCACTGAAGCTTTCTTT. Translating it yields CASSRHHGLVTEAFF.